Below are 21 T cell receptor beta chains sequenced from a single sample in a study of cytomegalovirus exposure and HLA in healthy donors. Primers for the PCR totalled 60 Vbeta and 13 Jbeta. Assay used: immunoSEQ multiplex PCR; TCRdb lists only in-frame clones, some missing. The sample carries roughly 100,000 clones, about 70% recorded once. Sequences were obtained from PBMCs. These receptor sequences come from a woman between 50 and 59 years old in good health and CMV-seropositive.

V gene TRBV15 combines with J gene TRBJ2-7; D may be TRBD2 (6 bases). Germline CDR1 reads LNHNV; CDR2 reads YYDKDF (reference sequence). The CDR3 consists of 14 residues. V lost 3 bases, J lost 2 bases, and 11 bases lay in between. The CDR3 loop is CATSREGPTYEQYF. The CDR3 DNA reads TGTGCCACCAGCAGGGAGGGTCCAACCTACGAGCAGTACTTC.

As concerns this clone: The sample holds other DNA sequences that translate to the same CDR3. This chain links TRBV5-4 with TRBJ1-2, with a possible D match to TRBD1 (6 bases). From germline, CDR1 is SGHNT and CDR2 YYREEE (reference sequence). This CDR3 is 14 amino acids long. V lost 0 bases and J lost 8, with 14 bases in between. CDR3 coding DNA: TGTGCCAGCAGCTTGGTACAGGGAGCGGGAGGCTACACCTTC. It encodes CASSLVQGAGGYTF.

The rearrangement uses TRBV19 and TRBJ1-1, with D tentatively TRBD1 (6 bases). V was pared by 3 bases and J by 0 bases, with 14 bases between. From germline, CDR1 is LNHDA and CDR2 SQIVND (reference sequence). This CDR3 contains 16 residues. CDR3 amino acids: CASSMRGGTLNTEAFF. The CDR3, as DNA: TGTGCCAGTAGTATGAGGGGGGGGACATTGAACACTGAAGCTTTCTTT.

The rearrangement links TRBV28 to TRBJ2-5; D might be TRBD1 (5 bases). V was trimmed by 6 bases and J by 4 bases, leaving 12 bases between them. Germline V gives CDR1 MDHEN, CDR2 SYDVKM. The CDR3 covers 13 residues. CDR3 loop: CASRGQLRETQYF. CDR3 coding DNA: TGTGCCAGCAGAGGACAACTTAGAGAGACCCAGTACTTC.

V usage is TRBV29-1 and J usage is TRBJ1-2, with D perhaps TRBD1 (5 bases). The CDR3 length is 16 residues. The germline V gene encodes CDR1 SQVTM and CDR2 ANQGSEA. V was cut by 3 bases and J by 5 bases, with 22 bases left in between. The CDR3 is CSVDRAGRSKGYGYTF. CDR3 sequence (DNA): TGCAGCGTTGACCGGGCAGGGAGGTCTAAGGGGTATGGCTACACCTTC.

The V call is TRBV28, the J call TRBJ1-3; no clear D gene. V was clipped by 1 base and J by 4 bases, with 11 bases between them. The CDR3 runs to 15 residues. CDR1 and CDR2 from the germline V gene are MDHEN and SYDVKM. The CDR3 nucleotides are TGTGCCAGCAGTTTATCCCACGGCGGGGGAAACACCATATATTTT. This translates into CASSLSHGGGNTIYF. Drawing the rest from reference TRBV28 and TRBJ1-3, the complete variable domain is DVKVTQSSRYLVKRTGEKVFLECVQDMDHENMFWYRQDPGLGLRLIYFSYDVKMKEKGDIPEGYSVSREKKERFSLILESASTNQTSMYLCASSLSHGGGNTIYFGEGSWLTVV.

This clone has a single count. The chain combines TRBV2 with TRBJ2-1; tentative D call: TRBD1 (6 bases). The V end lost 4 bases, the J end lost 3 bases, and 13 bases lay between the germline ends. The CDR3 is made up of 15 amino acids. Germline V lookup: CDR1 SNHLY, CDR2 FYNNEI. The CDR3 coding sequence is TGTGCCAGCAGTGTGGACAGCCCCCTCTACAATGAGCAGTTCTTC. As protein: CASSVDSPLYNEQFF.

The V and J genes are TRBV19 and TRBJ2-7; 10 bases are a match to TRBD1. V lost 4 bases to trimming and J lost 1 base; unmatched junction nucleotides: 1. The CDR3 has 14 residues. CDR1 is LNHDA, CDR2 SQIVND, per germline (reference sequence). The chain's CDR3 is CASSRGQGSYEQYF. The CDR3 nucleotides are TGTGCCAGTAGTAGGGGACAGGGGTCCTACGAGCAGTACTTC.

This clone was picked up a small number of times. V usage is TRBV19 and J usage is TRBJ2-7; D gene unclear. V lost 6 bases and J lost 2, with 11 bases in between. The CDR3 loop spans 13 amino acids. Germline lookup yields CDR1 LNHDA and CDR2 SQIVND (reference sequence). CDR3 amino acids: CASSPYPTYEQYF. The CDR3 DNA reads TGTGCCAGTAGCCCCTACCCTACCTACGAGCAGTACTTC.

The chain couples TRBV7-2 to TRBJ1-2; tentative D call: TRBD1 (5 bases). The CDR3 has 15 amino acids. CDR1 is SGHTA and CDR2 is FQGNSA in the germline V gene. Trimming took 2 bases from V and 0 from J, leaving 10 bases between them. Written as DNA, the CDR3 is TGTGCCAGCAGCTTATACCGGACAACTAACTATGGCTACACCTTC. Translated, it gives CASSLYRTTNYGYTF.

The chain is built from TRBV5-4 and TRBJ1-1; TRBD1 might be the D (5 bases). Trimming removed 0 bases from V and 5 bases from J, with 11 bases in between. CDR3 size: 14 residues. CDR1 and CDR2 from the germline V gene are SGHNT and YYREEE (reference sequence). The chain's CDR3 is CASSLEAGRTEAFF. The CDR3 nucleotides read TGTGCCAGCAGCTTGGAGGCAGGGAGGACTGAAGCTTTCTTT.

The V call is TRBV4-3, the J call TRBJ2-2, with 11 positions matching TRBD2. Germline V gene lookup returns CDR1 LGHNA and CDR2 YSLEER. This CDR3 has 18 residues. V dropped 0 bases and J dropped 7; count of bases not matched to a gene: 10. CDR3 bases: TGCGCCAGCAGCCAAGATCGAGTAGCGGGGGGGCTGGGCGGGGAGCTGTTTTTT. It yields the protein CASSQDRVAGGLGGELFF.

V usage is TRBV19 and J usage is TRBJ1-5, with D perhaps TRBD1 (5 bases). The ends were cut back, 6 bases at V and 4 bases at J, with 10 bases in the middle. Germline CDR1 is LNHDA and CDR2 is SQIVND (reference sequence). The CDR3 is 13 amino acids. The CDR3 nucleotides read TGTGCCAGTAGGGCGACAGAAAATCAGCCCCAGCATTTT. Protein product: CASRATENQPQHF.

The rearrangement uses TRBV18 and TRBJ1-2; 8 bases are shared with TRBD1. Trimming at V came to 5 bases and at J to 6 bases, leaving 5 bases not matched to a gene. Germline CDR1 reads KGHSH; CDR2 reads LQKENI. The CDR3 runs 13 residues. CDR3: CASSVDRDHGYTF. Here the CDR3 DNA reads TGTGCCAGCTCAGTGGACAGGGACCATGGCTACACCTTC.

This chain connects TRBV21-1 to TRBJ2-5; the table's D call TRBD2 went unverified against the DNA. TRBV21-1 is given as a pseudogene. The length of the CDR3 is 15 residues. The CDR3 DNA is TGTGCCAGCAGCAAAGGGCGGGGGGGCCAAGAGACCCAGTACTTC. This codes for CASSKGRGGQETQYF.

This clone was recorded once. The genes are TRBV9 and TRBJ2-4; 11 positions agree with TRBD2. The CDR3 covers 14 residues. V lost 6 bases and J lost 5; bases outside the gene matches: 4. The V gene's germline CDR1 is SGDLS and CDR2 YYNGEE. In nucleotides, the CDR3 is TGTGCCAGCACCAAACTAGCGGGGGAAAACATTCAGTACTTC. Translated, it gives CASTKLAGENIQYF.

V gene TRBV28 combines with J gene TRBJ2-3; 8 positions agree with TRBD2. The V and J ends lost 6 bases and 0 bases, in that order; junction bases with no gene match: 11. The CDR3 consists of 17 residues. CDR1 is MDHEN, CDR2 SYDVKM, per germline. This CDR3 reads CASSSTSSGLSTDTQYF. In DNA, the CDR3 is TGTGCCAGCAGCTCGACCTCTAGCGGGCTGAGCACAGATACGCAGTATTTT. Based on the CDR3 plus reference TRBV28 and TRBJ2-3, the full variable domain is DVKVTQSSRYLVKRTGEKVFLECVQDMDHENMFWYRQDPGLGLRLIYFSYDVKMKEKGDIPEGYSVSREKKERFSLILESASTNQTSMYLCASSSTSSGLSTDTQYFGPGTRLTVL.

This chain joins TRBV5-1 and TRBJ1-3; tentative D call: TRBD1 (6 bases). The CDR3 consists of 15 residues. From germline, CDR1 is SGHRS and CDR2 YFSETQ. V lost 3 bases and J 2 bases, leaving 12 bases between the germline ends. DNA for the CDR3: TGCGCCAGCAGCTCTCTTCCAGGGGCTGGAAACACCATATATTTT. Translation: CASSSLPGAGNTIYF. Full variable domain (rest looked up from reference TRBV5-1 and TRBJ1-3): KAGVTQTPRYLIKTRGQQVTLSCSPISGHRSVSWYQQTPGQGLQFLFEYFSETQRNKGNFPGRFSGRQFSNSRSEMNVSTLELGDSALYLCASSSLPGAGNTIYFGEGSWLTVV.

CDR3 coding DNA: TGTGCCAGCAGCTTAGATCATAGCGGGGGGTTCTGGGAGCAGTACTTC. Its translation is CASSLDHSGGFWEQYF. The V call is TRBV11-2, the J call TRBJ2-7; 10 bases line up with TRBD2. Germline values: CDR1 SGHAT, CDR2 FQNNGV. V shed 0 bases and J 7 bases; nucleotides not matched to a gene: 9. The CDR3 consists of 16 residues.

This clone was recorded a few times. The chain couples TRBV10-1 to TRBJ1-6, with a weak D call TRBD1 (6 bases). Germline CDR1 reads WNHNN; CDR2 reads SYGVQD (reference sequence). V was clipped by 1 base and J by 9 bases, with 13 bases between them. The CDR3 extends over 15 amino acids. The CDR3 sequence: CASSEYRGRGSPLHF. The CDR3 DNA reads as TGCGCCAGCAGTGAGTATAGGGGGAGGGGTTCACCCCTCCACTTT.

The sample holds many counts of this clone. This chain links TRBV11-3 with TRBJ2-3; 11 bases match TRBD2. CDR1 is SGHNT, CDR2 YENEEA, per germline. The CDR3 has 15 amino acids. The V gene end was trimmed by 4 bases and the J gene end by 4 bases; junction bases not matched to a gene: 4. The CDR3 region has the DNA TGTGCCAGCAGCTCTACTAGCGGGGGCCCAGATACGCAGTATTTT. It yields the protein CASSSTSGGPDTQYF. Drawing the rest from reference TRBV11-3 and TRBJ2-3, the complete variable domain is EAGVVQSPRYKIIEKKQPVAFWCNPISGHNTLYWYLQNLGQGPELLIRYENEEAVDDSQLPKDRFSAERLKGVDSTLKIQPAELGDSAVYLCASSSTSGGPDTQYFGPGTRLTVL.